Given below is one T cell receptor beta chain in context. This sample was included in a study of shared clonotypes between healthy human individuals. Study-wide background: Plates per donor: three CD4 naive, three CD4 memory, two CD8 naive, one CD8 memory.

Generated by immunoSEQ multiplex PCR, the TCRdb table keeps only in-frame clones and is missing some. The sample records about 680,000 clones, more than 70% being singletons. Germline V gives CDR1 MNHNS, CDR2 SASEGT. This CDR3 is 14 amino acids long. With 5 bases clipped from V and 0 bases from J, the junction kept 2 bases outside the gene matches. The TCR originated in a woman in her twenties or thirties in good health. The V and J genes are TRBV6-1 and TRBJ2-3; 7 positions match TRBD2. The sequencing input was memory CD4+ T cells sorted from blood. Subset specified: CD45RA-negative fraction. CDR3 coding DNA: TGTGCCAGCAGTTCCGGGAGGAGCACAGATACGCAGTATTTT. Amino acid sequence: CASSSGRSTDTQYF.